The next 17 T cell receptor beta chains were all read from a single sample in a study of cytomegalovirus exposure and HLA in healthy donors. Researchers ran the PCR with 60 Vbeta and 13 Jbeta primers. Libraries were prepared by immunoSEQ multiplex PCR; TCRdb keeps only in-frame clonotypes and omits some of them. The sample has about 160,000 clones, 80% seen once. Specimen: PBMCs. Receptors were obtained from a man younger than 40 in good health and CMV-seronegative.

The chain employs TRBV6-5 and TRBJ1-1, with a tentative D call TRBD1 (5 bases). The CDR3 extends over 12 amino acids. The germline gives CDR1 MNHEY, CDR2 SVGAGI. Between the trimmed V and J ends, which lost 4 bases and 10 bases, there was a span of 13 bases. The CDR3 loop is CASSSRDWGAFF. For the CDR3, the DNA is TGTGCCAGCAGTTCCCGGGACTGGGGAGCTTTCTTT.

This clone was detected only once. This probably arose from a read error, given a far larger clone one base away. The rearrangement links TRBV9 to TRBJ2-7; TRBD1 aligns across 7 bases. Germline values: CDR1 SGDLS, CDR2 YYNGEE. Trimming took 4 bases from V and 1 from J; bases not matched to a gene: 5. The CDR3 contains 14 residues. CDR3 in amino acids: CASSPRDRSYEQYF. The CDR3 nucleotides read TGTGCCAGCAGCCCACGGGACAGATCCTACGAGCAGTACTTC.

The chain links TRBV5-6 to TRBJ1-5; D not certain. Germline V CDR1 and CDR2: SGHDT, YYEEEE. This CDR3 has 13 residues. V lost 4 bases, J lost 0 bases, and 5 bases lay in between. The CDR3 sequence: CASSLYSNQPQHF. DNA of the CDR3: TGTGCCAGCAGCCTGTATAGCAATCAGCCCCAGCATTTT.

This rearrangement joins TRBV29-1 to TRBJ1-2; TRBD1 is a possible D gene (6 bases). The germline CDR1 and CDR2 sequences are SQVTM and ANQGSEA. The CDR3 extends over 13 amino acids. V was cut by 7 bases and J by 4 bases, with 16 bases left in between. DNA for the CDR3: TGCAGCGCCGGGGGGGGGCCTGGCTATGGCTACACCTTC. It is translated as CSAGGGPGYGYTF.

A word on this clone: A read error may produce the germline difference seen at one junction end. The chain recombines TRBV15 with TRBJ1-3, with 9 positions matching TRBD1. The CDR3 is made up of 15 amino acids. Germline CDR1 and CDR2: LNHNV and YYDKDF (reference sequence). CDR3 sequence (DNA): TGTGCCACTAGCAGAGAAGACAGGGGGGGAAACACCATATATTTT. This gives the protein CATSREDRGGNTIYF. The full variable domain, completed using reference TRBV15 and TRBJ1-3, is DAMVIQNPRYQVTQFGKPVTLSCSQTLNHNVMYWYQQKSSQAPKLLFHYYDKDFNNEADTPDNFQSRRPNTSFCFLDIRSPGLGDTAMYLCATSREDRGGNTIYFGEGSWLTVV.

The rearrangement links TRBV5-6 to TRBJ1-4; D gene unclear. The germline CDR1 and CDR2 sequences are SGHDT and YYEEEE. V dropped 4 bases and J dropped 8 bases, with 12 bases sitting between them. The CDR3 spans 13 residues. The CDR3 spells CASSLNFREKLFF. The CDR3 coding sequence is TGTGCCAGCAGCCTTAATTTCCGGGAAAAACTGTTTTTT.

This clone was observed a single time. The V call is TRBV19, the J call TRBJ1-2; TRBD1 matches at 7 bases. Per germline, CDR1 LNHDA and CDR2 SQIVND (reference sequence). Trimming at V came to 5 bases and at J to 0 bases, leaving 9 bases not matched to a gene. This CDR3 contains 16 residues. CDR3 in amino acids: CASSALTGYSNYGYTF. The CDR3 bases are TGTGCCAGTAGTGCCCTGACAGGGTACTCTAACTATGGCTACACCTTC.

J is TRBJ2-7 and V is TRBV5-1; D is possibly TRBD1 (6 bases). The germline V and J ends were trimmed by 3 bases and 4 bases, with 17 bases remaining between them. The CDR3 runs to 15 residues. CDR1 SGHRS and CDR2 YFSETQ come from the germline V gene. The CDR3 DNA follows: TGCGCCAGCAGCTCCCCAGGGGCCACGGGGTACGAGCAGTACTTC. This codes for CASSSPGATGYEQYF.

The chain carries TRBV25-1 and TRBJ2-5, with D perhaps matching TRBD2 (6 bases). Per the germline V gene, CDR1 is MGHDK and CDR2 is SYGVNS. The V gene lost 3 bases and the J gene lost 2 bases, with 13 bases spanning the gap. The length of the CDR3 is 15 residues. The CDR3 loop is CASSDPRGIQETQYF. CDR3 coding DNA: TGTGCCAGCAGTGATCCCCGGGGGATTCAAGAGACCCAGTACTTC.

The chain is built from TRBV27 and TRBJ2-7, with 11 positions matching TRBD1. The V segment lost 5 bases and the J segment 7 bases; nucleotides outside the gene matches: 10. CDR1 and CDR2 (germline): MNHEY, SMNVEV (reference sequence). The CDR3 length is 15 residues. In DNA, the CDR3 is TGTGCCAGCAGTACGTACCGGGACAGGGGGAGTGAGCAGTACTTC. It translates to CASSTYRDRGSEQYF.

The rearrangement uses TRBV19 and TRBJ2-5; D is possibly TRBD1 (6 bases). The CDR3 contains 12 residues. CDR1 and CDR2 from the germline V gene are LNHDA and SQIVND (reference sequence). Trimming removed 8 bases at V and 5 bases at J, with 12 bases between. CDR3 nucleotide sequence: TGTGCCAGTGGACCGAGGGGGGAGACCCAGTACTTC. This encodes CASGPRGETQYF. The full variable domain, in which reference TRBV19 and TRBJ2-5 provide the parts outside the CDR3, is DGGITQSPKYLFRKEGQNVTLSCEQNLNHDAMYWYRQDPGQGLRLIYYSQIVNDFQKGDIAEGYSVSREKKESFPLTVTSAQKNPTAFYLCASGPRGETQYFGPGTRLLVL.

The rearrangement links TRBV28 to TRBJ1-4, with D unclear. This CDR3 has 15 amino acids. CDR1 and CDR2 from the germline V gene are MDHEN and SYDVKM. V lost 2 bases, J lost 0 bases, and 7 bases lay in between. This chain's CDR3 is CASSLKTATNEKLFF. The CDR3 nucleotides are TGTGCCAGCAGTTTAAAGACTGCAACTAATGAAAAACTGTTTTTT.

This sequence joins TRBV30 and TRBJ2-7; perhaps TRBD2 as D (7 bases). The V and J ends lost 2 bases and 7 bases respectively, with 15 bases between them. Germline V CDR1 and CDR2: GTSNPN, SVGIG (reference sequence). This CDR3 is 13 amino acids long. The DNA of the CDR3 is TGTGCCTGGAGTCGGAGGGGGGGTGGAGAGCAGTACTTC. It specifies CAWSRRGGGEQYF.

The chain couples TRBV5-1 to TRBJ1-1; 7 bases are a match to TRBD1. The CDR3 runs 18 residues. Germline lookup yields CDR1 SGHRS and CDR2 YFSETQ. Trimming removed 4 bases from V and 1 base from J; junction bases left unmatched: 16. The CDR3 DNA sequence: TGCGCCAGCAGCCTCACCTCGGTAGTGGGACAGTCGAACACTGAAGCTTTCTTT. Amino acid sequence: CASSLTSVVGQSNTEAFF. Full variable domain (remainder filled in from reference TRBV5-1 and TRBJ1-1): KAGVTQTPRYLIKTRGQQVTLSCSPISGHRSVSWYQQTPGQGLQFLFEYFSETQRNKGNFPGRFSGRQFSNSRSEMNVSTLELGDSALYLCASSLTSVVGQSNTEAFFGQGTRLTVV.

The chain uses TRBV18 and TRBJ1-6, with a tentative D call TRBD1 (5 bases). Germline-derived CDR1 and CDR2 are KGHSH and LQKENI. Deletions cut 1 base from V and 2 bases from J, with 9 bases between. This CDR3 comprises 16 residues. CDR3 residues: CASSPLTDTYNSPLHF. The CDR3 DNA sequence: TGTGCCAGCTCACCACTGACAGACACCTATAATTCACCCCTCCACTTT.

The chain joins TRBV19 to TRBJ2-4; 8 bases fit TRBD1. V gave up 7 bases and J gave up 0 bases; unmatched junction bases: 8. The CDR3 consists of 16 residues. Germline loops: CDR1 LNHDA, CDR2 SQIVND (reference sequence). The CDR3 is CASTSRQGIAKNIQYF. CDR3 bases: TGTGCCAGTACCTCTCGACAGGGGATAGCCAAAAACATTCAGTACTTC.

The chain has TRBV29-1 and TRBJ2-3; TRBD1 aligns across 8 bases. The CDR3 consists of 16 residues. Trimming cost V 0 bases and J 4 bases; bases outside gene matches: 9. From germline, CDR1 is SQVTM and CDR2 ANQGSEA. The CDR3 sequence is CSVEDMAGGISDTQYF. The CDR3 nucleotides are TGCAGCGTTGAAGATATGGCAGGGGGCATTTCAGATACGCAGTATTTT.